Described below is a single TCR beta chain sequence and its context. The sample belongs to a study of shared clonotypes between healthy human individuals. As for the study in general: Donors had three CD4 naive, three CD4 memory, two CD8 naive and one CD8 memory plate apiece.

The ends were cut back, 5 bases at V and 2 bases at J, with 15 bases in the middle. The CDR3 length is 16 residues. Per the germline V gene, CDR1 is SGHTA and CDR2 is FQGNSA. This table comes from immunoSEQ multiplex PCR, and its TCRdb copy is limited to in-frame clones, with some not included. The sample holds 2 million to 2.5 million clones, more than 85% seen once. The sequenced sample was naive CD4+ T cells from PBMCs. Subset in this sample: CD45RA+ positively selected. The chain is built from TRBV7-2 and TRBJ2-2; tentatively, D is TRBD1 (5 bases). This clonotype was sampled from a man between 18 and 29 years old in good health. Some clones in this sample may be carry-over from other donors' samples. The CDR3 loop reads CASSIRQFLNTGELFF. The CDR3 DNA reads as TGTGCCAGCAGCATTCGACAGTTTTTAAACACCGGGGAGCTGTTTTTT. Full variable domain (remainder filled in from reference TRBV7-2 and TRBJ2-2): GAGVSQSPSNKVTEKGKDVELRCDPISGHTALYWYRQSLGQGLEFLIYFQGNSAPDKSGLPSDRFSAERTGGSVSTLTIQRTQQEDSAVYLCASSIRQFLNTGELFFGEGSRLTVL.